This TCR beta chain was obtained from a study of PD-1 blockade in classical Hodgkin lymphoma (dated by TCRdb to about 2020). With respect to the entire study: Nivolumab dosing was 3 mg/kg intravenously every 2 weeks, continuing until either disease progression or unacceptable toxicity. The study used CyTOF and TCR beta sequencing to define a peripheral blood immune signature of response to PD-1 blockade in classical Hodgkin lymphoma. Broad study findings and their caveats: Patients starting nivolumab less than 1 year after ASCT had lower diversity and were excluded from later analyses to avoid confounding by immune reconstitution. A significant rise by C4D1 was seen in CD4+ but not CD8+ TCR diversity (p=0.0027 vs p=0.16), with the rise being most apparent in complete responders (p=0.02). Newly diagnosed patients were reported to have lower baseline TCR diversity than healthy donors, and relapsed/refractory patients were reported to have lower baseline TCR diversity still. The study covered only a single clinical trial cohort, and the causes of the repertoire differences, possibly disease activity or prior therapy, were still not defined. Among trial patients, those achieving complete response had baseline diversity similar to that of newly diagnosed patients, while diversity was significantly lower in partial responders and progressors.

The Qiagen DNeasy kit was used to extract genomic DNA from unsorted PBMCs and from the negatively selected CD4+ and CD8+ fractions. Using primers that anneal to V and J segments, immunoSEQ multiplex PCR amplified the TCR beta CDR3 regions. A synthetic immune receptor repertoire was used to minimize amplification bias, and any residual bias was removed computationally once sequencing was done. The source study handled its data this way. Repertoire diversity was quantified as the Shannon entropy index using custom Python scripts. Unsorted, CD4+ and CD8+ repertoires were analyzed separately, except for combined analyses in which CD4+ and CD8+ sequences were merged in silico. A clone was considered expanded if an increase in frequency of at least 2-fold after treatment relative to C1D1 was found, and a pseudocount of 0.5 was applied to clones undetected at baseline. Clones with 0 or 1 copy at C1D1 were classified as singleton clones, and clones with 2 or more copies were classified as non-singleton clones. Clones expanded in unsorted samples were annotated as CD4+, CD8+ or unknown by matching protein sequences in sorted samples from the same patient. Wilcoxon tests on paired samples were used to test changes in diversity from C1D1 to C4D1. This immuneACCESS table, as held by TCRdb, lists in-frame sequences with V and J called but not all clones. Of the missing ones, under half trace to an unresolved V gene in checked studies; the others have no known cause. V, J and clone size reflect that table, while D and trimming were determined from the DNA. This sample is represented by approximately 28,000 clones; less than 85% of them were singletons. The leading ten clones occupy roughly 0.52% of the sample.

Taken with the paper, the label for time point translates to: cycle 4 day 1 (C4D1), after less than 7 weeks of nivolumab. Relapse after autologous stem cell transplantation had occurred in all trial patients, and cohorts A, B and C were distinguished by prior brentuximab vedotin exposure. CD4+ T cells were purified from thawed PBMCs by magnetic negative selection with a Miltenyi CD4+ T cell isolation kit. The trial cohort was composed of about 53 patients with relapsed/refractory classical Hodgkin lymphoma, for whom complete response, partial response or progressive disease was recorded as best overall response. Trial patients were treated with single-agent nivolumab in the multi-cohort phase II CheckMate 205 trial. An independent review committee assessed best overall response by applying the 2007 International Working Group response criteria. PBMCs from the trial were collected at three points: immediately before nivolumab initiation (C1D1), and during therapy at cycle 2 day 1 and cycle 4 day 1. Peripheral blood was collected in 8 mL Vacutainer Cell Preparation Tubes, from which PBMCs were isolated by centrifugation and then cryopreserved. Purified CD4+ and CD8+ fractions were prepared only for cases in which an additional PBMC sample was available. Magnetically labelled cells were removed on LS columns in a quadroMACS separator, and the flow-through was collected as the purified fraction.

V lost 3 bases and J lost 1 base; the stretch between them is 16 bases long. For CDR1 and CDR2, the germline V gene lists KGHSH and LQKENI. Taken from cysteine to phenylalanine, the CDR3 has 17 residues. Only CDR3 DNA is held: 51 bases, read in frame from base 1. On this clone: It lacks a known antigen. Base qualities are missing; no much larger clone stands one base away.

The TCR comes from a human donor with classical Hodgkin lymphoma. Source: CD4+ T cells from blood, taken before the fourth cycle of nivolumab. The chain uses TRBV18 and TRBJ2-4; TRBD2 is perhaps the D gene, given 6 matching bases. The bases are TGTGCCAGCTCACCGTCCAGGGCCGGAGGGGCCAAAAACATTCAGTACTTC. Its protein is CASSPSRAGGAKNIQYF.